This TCR beta chain was retrieved from a study of blood T cell repertoires in COVID-19. On the study more broadly: Whether acute or convalescent, the COVID-19 samples came from the United States, Italy and Spain.

Deletions cut 1 base from V and 0 bases from J, with 10 bases between. This CDR3 comprises 15 residues. Germline loops: CDR1 SGHRS, CDR2 YFSETQ. Data came from immunoSEQ multiplex PCR; TCRdb stores just in-frame clones and leaves some out. Of fewer than 250,000 clones listed, roughly 80% are singletons. The table lists this clone with a count of one. This clonotype was sampled from a woman aged 60-70 years with COVID-19, enrolled during active disease. Sequenced: peripheral blood. V and J are TRBV5-1 and TRBJ1-1; D perhaps matches TRBD1 (6 bases). The CDR3 region has the DNA TGCGCCAGCAGCTTGAGGACAGCAATGAACACTGAAGCTTTCTTT. It translates to CASSLRTAMNTEAFF.